This T cell receptor (beta chain) came from a study of neurological immune-mediated disorders. Study-wide context: Among about 34 multiple sclerosis patients, around 30 were relapsing-remitting and 3 were secondary progressive. Study results and caveats: There were no CDR3 amino acid sequences shared by expanded clones across subjects, a result suggesting private repertoires in all groups.

This clonotype was detected ten times or more. Its matching antigen is unknown. With 2 bases removed from V and 2 bases from J, the gap between germline ends came to 4 bases. CDR3 length: 12 amino acids. PBMCs stored at -80 C, 2 million in total, were the source of the unsorted libraries. Each TCR transcript was tagged with a 10-nucleotide random UMI during 5'RACE. TCRdb itself ran the 5' RACE reads through MiXCR, one entry per CDR3 protein. Of fewer than 90,000 distinct CDR3 sequences in the sample, around 5.2% were seen once. This TCR derives from a man between 18 and 29 years old with multiple sclerosis. This chain links TRBV12-3 or TRBV12-4 with TRBJ2-7; D uncertain. Sequencing used PBMCs. The CDR3: CASSLNTYEQYF. DNA of the CDR3: TGTGCCAGCAGTTTAAATACCTACGAGCAGTACTTC.